Listed below are T cell receptor beta chains from one sample, sequenced in a study of shared clonotypes between healthy human individuals. Clones were read by immunoSEQ multiplex PCR, and TCRdb kept only the in-frame ones, dropping some. The table records some 800,000 clones, almost 95% of them present only once. The specimen sequenced was naive CD8+ T cells sorted from blood. Receptors originate from a man aged 25-45 years in good health. The CDR3 runs from the conserved cysteine through the conserved F or W. A D gene is named only where the DNA matches it firmly. Not every row has a clone size; where given, it reads once, few, many or a size class.

D	V	J	size	CDR3	DNA
.	TRBV27	TRBJ2-1	few	CASSPQDSRNEQFF	TGTGCCAGCAGTCCGCAAGATAGTAGGAATGAGCAGTTCTTC
.	TRBV7-3	TRBJ2-3	.	CASSLDSTTDTQYF	TGTGCCAGCAGCTTGGACAGTACCACAGATACGCAGTATTTT
.	TRBV7-2	TRBJ2-3	.	CASSLVVLGSGSDTQYF	TGTGCCAGCAGCTTAGTGGTCTTGGGCTCCGGGTCAGATACGCAGTATTTT
TRBD1	TRBV6-1	TRBJ1-1	.	CASSRQGANTEAFF	TGTGCCAGCAGTCGACAGGGCGCGAACACTGAAGCTTTCTTT
.	TRBV27	TRBJ2-1	.	CASSPRYNEQFF	TGTGCCAGCAGTCCCAGGTACAATGAGCAGTTCTTC
TRBD2	TRBV30	TRBJ2-7	.	CGSRLAGGSYEQYF	TGTGGCTCGAGACTAGCGGGAGGTTCCTACGAGCAGTACTTC
.	TRBV10-1	TRBJ1-5	.	CASSLNHQPQHF	TGCGCCAGCAGTCTTAACCATCAGCCCCAGCATTTT
TRBD2	TRBV30	TRBJ2-7	.	CASKTSGSYEQYF	TGTGCCTCTAAGACTAGCGGCTCCTACGAGCAGTACTTC
.	TRBV2	TRBJ1-1	.	CASSEAFRGNTEAFF	TGTGCCAGCAGTGAAGCTTTCAGGGGGAACACTGAAGCTTTCTTT
TRBD2	TRBV6-5	TRBJ2-7	.	CASSTLLAGPYEQYF	TGTGCCAGCAGTACCCTACTAGCGGGGCCCTACGAGCAGTACTTC